These 3 T cell receptor beta chains were sequenced from one sample in a study of T cell repertoires in cytomegalovirus infection. Using its own MiXCR run on the reads, TCRdb lists one record per CDR3 protein. In the table there are approximately 630,000 distinct CDR3 sequences, 20% to 30% of which are singletons. What was sequenced was CD8+ T cells from PBMCs. The receptors derive from a human donor in good health (CMV status not recorded). Some clones in this sample may be carry-over from other donors' samples.

This chain connects TRBV6-1 to TRBJ2-7; no definite D call. Trimming pared 0 bases from V and 2 bases from J, leaving 8 bases between. The CDR3 covers 14 residues. Germline CDR1 reads MNHNS; CDR2 reads SASEGT. CDR3: CASSEAGSPYEQYF. CDR3 sequence (DNA): TGTGCCAGCAGTGAAGCGGGCAGCCCCTACGAGCAGTACTTC.

This clonotype was counted a few times. The chain joins TRBV2 to TRBJ1-2; D might be TRBD1 (5 bases). Germline CDR1 reads SNHLY; CDR2 reads FYNNEI. The CDR3 runs to 13 residues. Trimming pared 3 bases from V and 6 bases from J, leaving 11 bases between. The CDR3 is CASSEEGLHGYTF. The CDR3 DNA sequence: TGTGCCAGCAGTGAGGAGGGGCTTCATGGCTACACCTTC.

The count of this clonotype is one. The chain joins TRBV4-3 to TRBJ1-5, with D possibly matching TRBD1 (5 bases). The CDR3 is 15 amino acids. V gave up 0 bases and J gave up 1 base, with 7 bases separating them. Germline assignment: CDR1 LGHNA and CDR2 YSLEER. CDR3 bases: TGCGCCAGCAGCCAAGACTGGGACAGCAATCAGCCCCAGCATTTT. Translating it yields CASSQDWDSNQPQHF.